This paragraph covers one TCR beta chain sequence. V lost 4 bases to trimming and J lost 4 bases, with 8 bases between them. Germline V lookup: CDR1 MGHRA, CDR2 YSYEKL. CDR3 size: 14 residues. The sample belongs to a study of cytomegalovirus exposure and HLA in healthy donors. For the study at large: Early released data had around 79 million unique TCRs, all coming from HLA-typed donors.

Among the donors, all were healthy bone marrow donors. Both 60 Vbeta primers and 13 Jbeta primers went into the PCR. The protocol was immunoSEQ multiplex PCR, while the TCRdb copy is restricted to in-frame clones and leaves out a portion. The sample holds 160,000 or so clones, around 88% seen once. Sequenced sample: PBMCs. V usage is TRBV4-1 and J usage is TRBJ1-6; D possibly corresponds to TRBD1 (6 bases). The TCR originated in a woman aged 18-29 years in good health and CMV-seronegative. CDR3: CASSRGQYNSPLHF. As DNA, the CDR3 is TGCGCCAGCAGCCGCGGACAGTATAATTCACCCCTCCACTTT.